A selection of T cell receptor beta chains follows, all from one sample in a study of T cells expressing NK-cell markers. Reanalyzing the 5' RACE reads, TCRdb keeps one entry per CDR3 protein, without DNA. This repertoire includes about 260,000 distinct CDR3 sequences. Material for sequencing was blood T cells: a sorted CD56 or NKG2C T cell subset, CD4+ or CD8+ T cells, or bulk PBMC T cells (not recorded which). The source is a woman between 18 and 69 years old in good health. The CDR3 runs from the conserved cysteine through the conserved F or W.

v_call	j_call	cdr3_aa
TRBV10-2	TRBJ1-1	CASSELGENTEAFF
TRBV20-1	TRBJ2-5	CSADLAGINQETQYF
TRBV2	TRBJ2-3	CAIPRRASGISTDTQYF
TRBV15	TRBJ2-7	CATSRDRLAGLEQYF
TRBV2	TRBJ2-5	CASRTGHETQYF
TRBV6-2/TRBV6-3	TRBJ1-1	CASSHRDRVGTEAFF
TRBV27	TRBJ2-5	CASSFSPGGETQYF
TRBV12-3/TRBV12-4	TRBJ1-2	CASSPLEAVGYTF
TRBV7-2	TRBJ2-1	CASSLGLLNEQFF
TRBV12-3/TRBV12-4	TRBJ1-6	CASSLDRSDSPLHF
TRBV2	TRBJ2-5	CASSERQEGQETQYF
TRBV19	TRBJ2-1	CASTRGQSIDEQFF
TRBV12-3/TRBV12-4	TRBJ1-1	CASSIPGTGGTEAFF
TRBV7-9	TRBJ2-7	CASSLYVTSGSSEQYF
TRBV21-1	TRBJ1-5	CASSKREFSQPQHF
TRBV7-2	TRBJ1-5	CASARDGNQPQHF
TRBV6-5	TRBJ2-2	CASSHDRVGTGELFF
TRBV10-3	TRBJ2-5	CAIAFQETQYF
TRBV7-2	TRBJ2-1	CASSLVREGDGEQFF
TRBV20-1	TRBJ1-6	CSARVDGGRSPLHF
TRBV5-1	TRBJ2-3	CASGLEGASLGTQYF
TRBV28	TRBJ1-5	CASSLRGPIQPQHF